Listed below are T cell receptor beta chains from one sample, sequenced in a study of OX40 agonist ivuxolimab in advanced cancers. Here immunoSEQ multiplex PCR was the method, and the copy in TCRdb shows in-frame clones only, minus some. Here the sample spans about 22,000 clones, approximately 79% being singletons. The sample was CD4+ or CD8+ T cells sorted from blood, taken in a trial of the OX40 agonist ivuxolimab. The receptor set was obtained from an adult with an advanced solid tumor such as melanoma, head and neck, liver or kidney cancer. CDR3s include the opening cysteine and the closing phenylalanine or tryptophan. D genes are given only for firm matches. Expanded clones are given a class, and other clones once, few, many or no size at all.

D,J,V,size,DNA,CDR3
-,TRBJ2-1,TRBV11-3,once,TGTGCCAGCAGCCTCCCGGGGAGTGAGCAGTTCTTC,CASSLPGSEQFF
-,TRBJ1-4,TRBV27,-,TGTGCCAGCAGTGGTTTCGGGCAGAGTAATGAAAAACTGTTTTTT,CASSGFGQSNEKLFF
-,TRBJ1-5,TRBV10-3,few,TGTGCCATCAGTGAGGTAGGGGGCAATCAGCCCCAGCATTTT,CAISEVGGNQPQHF
-,TRBJ1-3,TRBV4-1,-,TGCGCCAGCAGCCAAGACCCCTCCTCTGGAAACACCATATATTTT,CASSQDPSSGNTIYF
TRBD1,TRBJ1-4,TRBV5-1,-,TGCGCCAGCAGACGTACTACAGGGGAAGGTGAAAAACTGTTTTTT,CASRRTTGEGEKLFF
-,TRBJ2-7,TRBV19,-,TGTGCCAGTAGTGACAGAGCCTACGAGCAGTACTTC,CASSDRAYEQYF
-,TRBJ2-2,TRBV5-8,-,TGTGCCAGCAACACAGGGACGAACACCGGGGAGCTGTTTTTT,CASNTGTNTGELFF
-,TRBJ2-1,TRBV6-6,-,TGTGCCAGCAGTTACACAACCAATGAGCAGTTCTTC,CASSYTTNEQFF
-,TRBJ1-1,TRBV6-6,-,TGTGCCAGCAACGCACAGCCATCGAACACTGAAGCTTTCTTT,CASNAQPSNTEAFF
TRBD1,TRBJ1-5,TRBV6-6,-,TGTGCCAGCAGTTACTTGGGACAGGGGACCAATCAGCCCCAGCATTTT,CASSYLGQGTNQPQHF
-,TRBJ2-7,TRBV25-1,once,TGTGCCAGCAGTGAATTAGGACAAGGACCTGGGTTTTACGAGCAGTACTTC,CASSELGQGPGFYEQYF
-,TRBJ2-7,TRBV4-2,-,TGTGCCAGCAGCCAAGTAGCCCCCCCAGGACGCAGCTCCTACGAGCAGTACTTC,CASSQVAPPGRSSYEQYF
-,TRBJ1-1,TRBV10-1,-,TGCGCCAGCAGTGAGTCTCTGGGCACTGAAGCTTTCTTT,CASSESLGTEAFF
-,TRBJ2-2,TRBV2,-,TGTGCCTCCCAAGGGGACACCGGGGAGCTGTTTTTT,CASQGDTGELFF
-,TRBJ1-1,TRBV11-2,-,TGTGCCAGCAGCTTAGCGTTGAGGGGGAACACTGAAGCTTTCTTT,CASSLALRGNTEAFF
-,TRBJ1-1,TRBV7-8,-,TGTGCCAGCAGCTTACAAGTCACCGGCCCTGAAGCTTTCTTT,CASSLQVTGPEAFF
TRBD1,TRBJ1-3,TRBV30,-,TGTGCCTGGAGGCCGATTGGGACAGGGGTCGGAAACACCATATATTTT,CAWRPIGTGVGNTIYF
TRBD1,TRBJ2-2,TRBV7-3,once,TGTGCCAGCAGGCGAACCGGGACAGGAACCGGGGAGCTGTTTTTT,CASRRTGTGTGELFF
TRBD1,TRBJ2-3,TRBV5-4,once,TGTGCCAGCAGCTCAGACAGGGGGCAATCGCAGTATTTT,CASSSDRGQSQYF
TRBD1,TRBJ1-5,TRBV6-6,-,TGTGCCAGCAGTCGGGACAGAACTAGCAATCAGCCCCAGCATTTT,CASSRDRTSNQPQHF
-,TRBJ1-2,TRBV5-1,-,TGCGCCACCACACCCGGCGGGGTTGACTATGGCTACACCTTC,CATTPGGVDYGYTF
-,TRBJ1-1,TRBV5-1,few,TGCGCCAGCAGCTTGGTCGGGGGGGCGTACACTGAAGCTTTCTTT,CASSLVGGAYTEAFF
-,TRBJ1-2,TRBV2,-,TGTGCCAGCAGTAAAGAGTATGGCTACACCTTC,CASSKEYGYTF
TRBD2,TRBJ2-2,TRBV28,-,TGTGCCAGCAAAACGGGGGGGCGGACCGGGGAGCTGTTTTTT,CASKTGGRTGELFF
-,TRBJ1-6,TRBV27,-,TGTGCCAGCAGTTTGAGGGGGGGAGTTTTTTCACCCCTCCACTTT,CASSLRGGVFSPLHF
TRBD1,TRBJ1-1,TRBV4-2,-,TGTGCCAGCAGCCAAAGGGGACAGGGGTTAACTGCTTTCTTT,CASSQRGQGLTAFF
-,TRBJ2-3,TRBV27,-,TGTGCCAGCTATTCACCCGCCCGGAGCGCTAGCACAGATACGCAGTATTTT,CASYSPARSASTDTQYF
-,TRBJ2-6,TRBV7-9,-,TGTGCCAGCAGCTCAACCCGGGGGGCTCACCTTTATGGGGCCAACGTCCTGACTTTC,CASSSTRGAHLYGANVLTF
TRBD1,TRBJ2-2,TRBV11-2,-,TGTGCCAGCAGCCCCGGGACAGGGCTACCCACCGGGGAGCTGTTTTTT,CASSPGTGLPTGELFF
TRBD2,TRBJ2-7,TRBV30,-,TGTGCCTGGTATCACTTCGGACTAGCGGGGCCTCCGGGCGAGCAGTACTTC,CAWYHFGLAGPPGEQYF
-,TRBJ2-7,TRBV7-6,-,TGTGCCAGCAGCCGCCCGGGTTTCTCCTACGAGCAGTACTTC,CASSRPGFSYEQYF
TRBD1,TRBJ2-1,TRBV15,-,TGTGCCACCAGCAGAGATGGACAGGGACTTGGTGAGCAGTTCTTC,CATSRDGQGLGEQFF
TRBD2,TRBJ2-7,TRBV28,few,TGTGCCAGCAGTGTTACTAGCGGGGGGCACGAGCAGTACTTC,CASSVTSGGHEQYF
-,TRBJ1-1,TRBV29-1,-,TGCAGCGCCCCCGGGTGGGGGGGGAACACTGAAGCTTTCTTT,CSAPGWGGNTEAFF
-,TRBJ2-7,TRBV30,-,TGTGCCTTGGGCTACGAGCAGTACTTC,CALGYEQYF
TRBD2,TRBJ2-3,TRBV7-3,-,TGTGCCAGCAGTTCTCGGGGGGGCCGCACAGATACGCAGTATTTT,CASSSRGGRTDTQYF
-,TRBJ1-3,TRBV30,-,TGTGCCTGGACGGTTTTCTCTGGAAACACCATATATTTT,CAWTVFSGNTIYF
TRBD1,TRBJ2-7,TRBV27,-,TGTGCCAGCAGCCTAGCAAGGGGGCCCTACGAGCAGTACTTC,CASSLARGPYEQYF
-,TRBJ2-3,TRBV7-7,-,TGTGCCAGCAGCTTATCGCCAGGGGCGGGCACAGATACGCAGTATTTT,CASSLSPGAGTDTQYF
TRBD1,TRBJ2-3,TRBV5-1,-,TGCGCCAGCAGCCTAAGGGGACAGAGCACAGATACGCAGTATTTT,CASSLRGQSTDTQYF
-,TRBJ1-3,TRBV5-4,-,TGTGCCAGCAGCCCCGACTCTGGAAACACCATATATTTT,CASSPDSGNTIYF
-,TRBJ2-7,TRBV11-2,-,TGTGCCAGCAGCGCCCATGAAGAGCAGTACTTC,CASSAHEEQYF
TRBD1,TRBJ1-2,TRBV10-1,-,TGCGCCAGCAGTGAGTCGACAGGGTCTCGGGATGGCTACACCTTC,CASSESTGSRDGYTF
-,TRBJ2-1,TRBV5-1,-,TGCGCCAGCAGCCACAGACCCGTCTCCTACAATGAGCAGTTCTTC,CASSHRPVSYNEQFF
-,TRBJ2-7,TRBV30,-,TGTGCCTGGAAACACCCGGGACTCCCCTACGAGCAGTACTTC,CAWKHPGLPYEQYF
TRBD1,TRBJ1-2,TRBV27,-,TGTGCCAGCAGTTCTACCGGGACAGGGTATGGCTATGGCTACACCTTC,CASSSTGTGYGYGYTF
-,TRBJ2-1,TRBV7-9,-,TGTGCCAGCAGGGCGGTTTCCTACAATGAGCAGTTCTTC,CASRAVSYNEQFF
-,TRBJ2-7,TRBV5-1,once,TGCGCCAGCAGCTTGGCAGGCTTAAGCTCCTACGAGCAGTACTTC,CASSLAGLSSYEQYF
TRBD1,TRBJ2-7,TRBV19,-,TGTGCCAGTAGTATGTTCGGACAGGGTTTGTCCTACGAGCAGTACTTC,CASSMFGQGLSYEQYF
-,TRBJ2-7,TRBV5-6,-,TGCGCCAGCAGCCCTGTGGAGGAAAGCTCCTACGAGCAGTACTTC,CASSPVEESSYEQYF
TRBD1,TRBJ1-2,TRBV5-6,-,TGTGCCAGCAGCTTACCGGGACAGGGGTCGAACTATGGCTACACCTTC,CASSLPGQGSNYGYTF
TRBD1,TRBJ1-2,TRBV5-1,-,TGCGCCAGCAATGGTCTGGCGGGACAGCTTAACTATGGCTACACCTTC,CASNGLAGQLNYGYTF
TRBD1,TRBJ1-1,TRBV7-3,few,TGTGCCAGCAGCCCGAACTTGGGACAGGAGGTTGGAGCTTTCTTT,CASSPNLGQEVGAFF
-,TRBJ1-5,TRBV5-5,few,TGTGCCAGCAGCTTGCCGGGAGGTGATCAGCCCCAGCATTTT,CASSLPGGDQPQHF